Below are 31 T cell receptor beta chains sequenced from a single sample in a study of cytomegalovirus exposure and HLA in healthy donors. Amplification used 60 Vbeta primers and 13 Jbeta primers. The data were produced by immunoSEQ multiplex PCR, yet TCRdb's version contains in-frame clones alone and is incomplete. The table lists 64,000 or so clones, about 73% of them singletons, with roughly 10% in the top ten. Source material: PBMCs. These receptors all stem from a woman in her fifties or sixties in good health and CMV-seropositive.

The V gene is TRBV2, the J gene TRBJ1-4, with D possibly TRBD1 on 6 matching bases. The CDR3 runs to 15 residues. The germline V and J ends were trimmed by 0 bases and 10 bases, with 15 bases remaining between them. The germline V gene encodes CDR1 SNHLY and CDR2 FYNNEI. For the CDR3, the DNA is TGTGCCAGCAGTGAAGCGGCAGGGGATCCCGGAAAACTGTTTTTT. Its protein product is CASSEAAGDPGKLFF.

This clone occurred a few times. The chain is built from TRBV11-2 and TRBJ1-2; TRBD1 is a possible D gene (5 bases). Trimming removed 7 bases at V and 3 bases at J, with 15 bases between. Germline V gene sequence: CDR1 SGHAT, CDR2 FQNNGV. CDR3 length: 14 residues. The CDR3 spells CASTPGHGDYGYTF. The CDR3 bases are TGTGCCAGCACCCCAGGGCATGGTGACTATGGCTACACCTTC.

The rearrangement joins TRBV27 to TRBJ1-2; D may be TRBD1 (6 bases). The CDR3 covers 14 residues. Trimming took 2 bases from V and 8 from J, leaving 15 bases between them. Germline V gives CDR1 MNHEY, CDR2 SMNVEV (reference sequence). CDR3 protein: CASSLQGTGGGYTF. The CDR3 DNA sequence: TGTGCCAGCAGTTTACAGGGGACCGGTGGCGGCTACACCTTC.

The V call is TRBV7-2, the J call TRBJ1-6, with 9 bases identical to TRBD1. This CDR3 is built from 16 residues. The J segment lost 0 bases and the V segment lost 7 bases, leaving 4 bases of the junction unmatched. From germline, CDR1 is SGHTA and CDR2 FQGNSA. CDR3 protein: CASKGQGGSYNSPLHF. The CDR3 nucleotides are TGTGCCAGCAAGGGACAGGGAGGCTCCTATAATTCACCCCTCCACTTT.

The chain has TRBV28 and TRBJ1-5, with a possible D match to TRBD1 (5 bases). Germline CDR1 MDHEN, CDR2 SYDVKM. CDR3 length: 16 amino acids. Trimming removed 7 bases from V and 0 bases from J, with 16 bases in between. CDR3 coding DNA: TGTGCCAGCACCCCTCGACAGAGATATAGCAATCAGCCCCAGCATTTT. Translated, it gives CASTPRQRYSNQPQHF.

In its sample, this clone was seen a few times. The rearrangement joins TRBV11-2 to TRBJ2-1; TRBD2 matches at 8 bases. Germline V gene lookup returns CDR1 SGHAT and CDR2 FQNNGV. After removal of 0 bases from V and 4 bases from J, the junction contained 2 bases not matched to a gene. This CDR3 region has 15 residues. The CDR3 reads CASSLDPSGYNEQFF. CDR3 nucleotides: TGTGCCAGCAGCTTAGACCCTAGCGGGTACAATGAGCAGTTCTTC.

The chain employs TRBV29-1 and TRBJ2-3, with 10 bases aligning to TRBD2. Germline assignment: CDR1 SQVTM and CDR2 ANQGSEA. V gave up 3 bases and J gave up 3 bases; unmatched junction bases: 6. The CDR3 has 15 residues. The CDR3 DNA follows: TGCAGCGTTGACAAAGCGGGAGGGCCAACAGATACGCAGTATTTT. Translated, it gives CSVDKAGGPTDTQYF.

The CDR3 sequence: CSAHRQGGTEAFF. For the CDR3, the DNA is TGCAGCGCCCACCGACAGGGAGGCACTGAAGCTTTCTTT. The chain couples TRBV29-1 to TRBJ1-1; 7 nucleotides agree with TRBD1. This CDR3 spans 13 amino acids. With 7 bases clipped from V and 4 bases from J, the junction kept 9 bases outside the gene matches. In germline, CDR1 is SQVTM, CDR2 ANQGSEA.

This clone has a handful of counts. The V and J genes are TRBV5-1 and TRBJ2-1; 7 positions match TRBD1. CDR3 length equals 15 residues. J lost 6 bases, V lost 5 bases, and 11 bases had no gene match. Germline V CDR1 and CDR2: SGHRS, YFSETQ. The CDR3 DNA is TGCGCCAGCAGTCTCGACAGGGTTACGTCCAATGAGCAGTTCTTC. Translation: CASSLDRVTSNEQFF.

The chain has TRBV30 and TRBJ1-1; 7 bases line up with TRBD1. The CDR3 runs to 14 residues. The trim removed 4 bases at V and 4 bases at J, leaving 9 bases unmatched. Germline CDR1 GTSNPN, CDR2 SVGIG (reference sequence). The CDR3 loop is CAWKTGLGATEAFF. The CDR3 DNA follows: TGTGCCTGGAAGACAGGGTTGGGTGCCACTGAAGCTTTCTTT.

CDR3 in DNA: TGTGCCAGCAGCTTGTCCCAGGGGGACAGGGAGACCCAGTACTTC. It encodes CASSLSQGDRETQYF. This sequence joins TRBV7-7 and TRBJ2-5; 8 positions agree with TRBD1. CDR1 is SSHAT, CDR2 FNYEAQ, per germline (reference sequence). There are 15 residues in the CDR3. V dropped 3 bases and J dropped 5; count of bases not matched to a gene: 8.

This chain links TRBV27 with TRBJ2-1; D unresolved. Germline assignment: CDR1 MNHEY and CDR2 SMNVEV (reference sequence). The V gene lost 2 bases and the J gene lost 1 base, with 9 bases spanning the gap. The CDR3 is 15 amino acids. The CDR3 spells CASSLGPGSYNEQFF. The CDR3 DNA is TGTGCCAGCAGTTTAGGGCCTGGGTCCTACAATGAGCAGTTCTTC.

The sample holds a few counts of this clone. The CDR3 here is CAISDEQGDAYEQYF. CDR3 in DNA: TGTGCCATCAGTGACGAACAGGGGGATGCCTACGAGCAGTACTTC. J is TRBJ2-7 and V is TRBV10-3; 8 bases are shared with TRBD1. This CDR3 contains 15 residues. Looked up from germline, CDR1 is ENHRY and CDR2 is SYGVKD. The V gene end was trimmed by 3 bases and the J gene end by 2 bases; junction bases not matched to a gene: 6.

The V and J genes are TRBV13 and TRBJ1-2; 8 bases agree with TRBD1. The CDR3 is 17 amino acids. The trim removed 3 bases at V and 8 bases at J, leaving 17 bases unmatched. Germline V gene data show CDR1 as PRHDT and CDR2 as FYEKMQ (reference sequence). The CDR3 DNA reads TGTGCCAGCAGCTTTCAACAGGGGGGTACTATTCTTTTGGGCTACACCTTC. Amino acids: CASSFQQGGTILLGYTF.

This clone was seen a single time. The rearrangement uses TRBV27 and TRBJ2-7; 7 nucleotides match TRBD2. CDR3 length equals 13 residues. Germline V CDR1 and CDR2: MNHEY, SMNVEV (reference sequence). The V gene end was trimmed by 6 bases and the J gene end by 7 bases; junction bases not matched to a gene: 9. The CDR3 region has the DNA TGTGCCAGCAGGCCCTTTGGCGGGAGTGAGCAGTACTTC. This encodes CASRPFGGSEQYF.

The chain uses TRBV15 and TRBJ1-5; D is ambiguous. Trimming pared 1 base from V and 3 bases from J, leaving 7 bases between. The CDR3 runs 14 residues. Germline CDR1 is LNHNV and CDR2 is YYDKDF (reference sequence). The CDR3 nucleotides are TGTGCCACCAGCAGAGGTACAGACAATCAGCCCCAGCATTTT. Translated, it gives CATSRGTDNQPQHF.

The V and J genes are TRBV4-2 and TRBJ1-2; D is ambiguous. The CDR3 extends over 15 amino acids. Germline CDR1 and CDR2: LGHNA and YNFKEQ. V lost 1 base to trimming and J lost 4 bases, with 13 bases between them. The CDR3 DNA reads TGTGCCAGCAGCCAAGCCAGCGAGGGCACCTATGGCTACACCTTC. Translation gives CASSQASEGTYGYTF.

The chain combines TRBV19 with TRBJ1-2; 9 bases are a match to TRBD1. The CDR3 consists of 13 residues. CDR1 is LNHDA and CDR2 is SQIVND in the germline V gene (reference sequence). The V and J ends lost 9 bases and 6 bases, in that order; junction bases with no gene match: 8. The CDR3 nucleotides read TGTGCCAGCAGGGACAGGGAGGTGGATGGCTACACCTTC. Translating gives CASRDREVDGYTF. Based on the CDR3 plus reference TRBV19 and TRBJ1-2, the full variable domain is DGGITQSPKYLFRKEGQNVTLSCEQNLNHDAMYWYRQDPGQGLRLIYYSQIVNDFQKGDIAEGYSVSREKKESFPLTVTSAQKNPTAFYLCASRDREVDGYTFGSGTRLTVV.

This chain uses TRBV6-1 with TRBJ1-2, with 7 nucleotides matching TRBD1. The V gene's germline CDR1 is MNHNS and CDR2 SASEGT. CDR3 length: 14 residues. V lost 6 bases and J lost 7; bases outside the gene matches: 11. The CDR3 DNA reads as TGTGCCAGCAGCAAACAAGGGGGCGCGAGTGGCTACACCTTC. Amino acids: CASSKQGGASGYTF.

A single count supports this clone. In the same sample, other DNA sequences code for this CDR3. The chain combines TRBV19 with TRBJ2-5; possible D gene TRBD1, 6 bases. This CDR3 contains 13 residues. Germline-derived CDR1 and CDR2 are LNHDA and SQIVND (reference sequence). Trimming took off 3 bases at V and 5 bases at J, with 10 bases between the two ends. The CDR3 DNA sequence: TGTGCCAGTAGTATTTCAGGGGAGGAGACCCAGTACTTC. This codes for CASSISGEETQYF.

CDR3: CASSSLSSGNTIYF. In nucleotides, the CDR3 is TGTGCCAGCAGCTCCCTCTCGTCCGGAAACACCATATATTTT. The chain links TRBV11-2 to TRBJ1-3; D gene uncertain. V was clipped by 4 bases and J by 4 bases, with 11 bases between them. Looked up from germline, CDR1 is SGHAT and CDR2 is FQNNGV. The CDR3 has 14 residues.

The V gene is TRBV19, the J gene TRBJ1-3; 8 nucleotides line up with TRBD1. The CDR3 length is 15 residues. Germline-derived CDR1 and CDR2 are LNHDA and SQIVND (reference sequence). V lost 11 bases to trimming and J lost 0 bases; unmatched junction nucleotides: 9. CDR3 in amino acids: CAARTGHYSGNTIYF. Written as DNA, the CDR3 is TGTGCCGCGCGGACAGGGCATTACTCTGGAAACACCATATATTTT.

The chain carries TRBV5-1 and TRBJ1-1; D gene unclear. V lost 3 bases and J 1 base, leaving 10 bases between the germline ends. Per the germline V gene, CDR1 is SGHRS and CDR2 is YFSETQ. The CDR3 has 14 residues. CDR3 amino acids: CASSSAGSNTEAFF. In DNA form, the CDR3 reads TGCGCCAGCAGCTCGGCGGGATCGAACACTGAAGCTTTCTTT.

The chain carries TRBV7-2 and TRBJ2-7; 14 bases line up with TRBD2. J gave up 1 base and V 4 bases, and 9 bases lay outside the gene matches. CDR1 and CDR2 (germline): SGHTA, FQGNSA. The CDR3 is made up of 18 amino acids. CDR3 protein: CASSWGLAGARRSYEQYF. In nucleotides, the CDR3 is TGTGCCAGCAGCTGGGGACTAGCGGGAGCCCGGAGGTCCTACGAGCAGTACTTC.

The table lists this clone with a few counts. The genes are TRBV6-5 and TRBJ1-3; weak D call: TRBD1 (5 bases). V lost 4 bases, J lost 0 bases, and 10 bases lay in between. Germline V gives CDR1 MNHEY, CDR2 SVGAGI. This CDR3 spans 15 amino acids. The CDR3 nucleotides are TGTGCCAGCAGTTTGGGACTGAACTCTGGAAACACCATATATTTT. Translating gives CASSLGLNSGNTIYF.

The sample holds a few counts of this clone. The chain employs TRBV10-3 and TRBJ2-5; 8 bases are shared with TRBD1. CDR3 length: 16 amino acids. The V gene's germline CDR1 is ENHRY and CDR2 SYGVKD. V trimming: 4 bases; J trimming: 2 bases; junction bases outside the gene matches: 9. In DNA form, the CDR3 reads TGTGCCATCAGTGCTGTAGCCGGGACAGGTCAAGAGACCCAGTACTTC. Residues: CAISAVAGTGQETQYF.

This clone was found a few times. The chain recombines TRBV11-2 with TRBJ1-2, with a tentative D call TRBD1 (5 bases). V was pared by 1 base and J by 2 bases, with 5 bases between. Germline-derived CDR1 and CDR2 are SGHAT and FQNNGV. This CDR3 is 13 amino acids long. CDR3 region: CASSLGTNYGYTF. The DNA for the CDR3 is TGTGCCAGCAGCTTAGGGACAAACTATGGCTACACCTTC. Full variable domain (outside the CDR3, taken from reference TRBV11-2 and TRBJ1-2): EAGVAQSPRYKIIEKRQSVAFWCNPISGHATLYWYQQILGQGPKLLIQFQNNGVVDDSQLPKDRFSAERLKGVDSTLKIQPAKLEDSAVYLCASSLGTNYGYTFGSGTRLTVV.

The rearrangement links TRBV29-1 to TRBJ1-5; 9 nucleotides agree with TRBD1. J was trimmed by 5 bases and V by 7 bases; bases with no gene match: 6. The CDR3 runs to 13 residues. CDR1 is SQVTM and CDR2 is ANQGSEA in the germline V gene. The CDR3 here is CSAMTGGDQPQHF. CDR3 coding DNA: TGCAGCGCCATGACAGGGGGGGATCAGCCCCAGCATTTT.

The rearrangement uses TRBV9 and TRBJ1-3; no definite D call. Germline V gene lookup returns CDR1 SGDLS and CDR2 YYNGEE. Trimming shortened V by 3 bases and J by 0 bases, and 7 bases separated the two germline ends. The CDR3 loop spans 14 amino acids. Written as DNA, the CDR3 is TGTGCCAGCAGCGCTACGAGCTCTGGAAACACCATATATTTT. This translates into CASSATSSGNTIYF. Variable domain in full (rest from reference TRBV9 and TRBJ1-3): DSGVTQTPKHLITATGQRVTLRCSPRSGDLSVYWYQQSLDQGLQFLIQYYNGEERAKGNILERFSAQQFPDLHSELNLSSLELGDSALYFCASSATSSGNTIYFGEGSWLTVV.

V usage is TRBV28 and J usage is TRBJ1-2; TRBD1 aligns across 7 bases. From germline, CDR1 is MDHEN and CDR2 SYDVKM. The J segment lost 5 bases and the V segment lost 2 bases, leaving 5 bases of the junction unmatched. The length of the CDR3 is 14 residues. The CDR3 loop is CASSLLGTDYGYTF. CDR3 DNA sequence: TGTGCCAGCAGTTTACTCGGGACAGATTATGGCTACACCTTC.

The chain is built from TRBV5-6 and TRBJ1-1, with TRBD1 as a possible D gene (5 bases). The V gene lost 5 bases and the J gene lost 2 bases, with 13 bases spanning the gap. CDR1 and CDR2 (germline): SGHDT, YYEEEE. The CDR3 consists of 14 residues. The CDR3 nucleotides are TGTGCCAGCAGTCCAGGGTTCCCCAACACTGAAGCTTTCTTT. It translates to CASSPGFPNTEAFF.